The entry below gives a single T cell receptor beta chain sequence along with its context. V was clipped by 9 bases and J by 2 bases, with 13 bases between them. This CDR3 is 13 amino acids long. Germline CDR1 SNHLY, CDR2 FYNNEI. According to the study, genomic DNA was the template for TCR beta VDJ and CDR3 profiling. From the reads, TCRdb called clonotypes with MiXCR, one entry per CDR3 protein. The sample has 200,000 or so distinct CDR3 sequences; 50% to 70% are singletons. This sample is part of a study of CD8+CD57+ T cells in acquired aplastic anemia. Sequencing involved patients with CD8+CD57+ cell expansion previously shown by flow cytometry.

The rearrangement uses TRBV2 and TRBJ1-2, with D hard to call. Material for sequencing was sorted CD4+, CD8+, or CD8+CD57+ T cells (not recorded which) from PBMCs. This TCR was sampled from a human donor with aplastic anemia. Written as DNA, the CDR3 is TGTGCCAGTAGTTGGCAGGACAACTATGGCTACACCTTC. Its translation: CASSWQDNYGYTF.